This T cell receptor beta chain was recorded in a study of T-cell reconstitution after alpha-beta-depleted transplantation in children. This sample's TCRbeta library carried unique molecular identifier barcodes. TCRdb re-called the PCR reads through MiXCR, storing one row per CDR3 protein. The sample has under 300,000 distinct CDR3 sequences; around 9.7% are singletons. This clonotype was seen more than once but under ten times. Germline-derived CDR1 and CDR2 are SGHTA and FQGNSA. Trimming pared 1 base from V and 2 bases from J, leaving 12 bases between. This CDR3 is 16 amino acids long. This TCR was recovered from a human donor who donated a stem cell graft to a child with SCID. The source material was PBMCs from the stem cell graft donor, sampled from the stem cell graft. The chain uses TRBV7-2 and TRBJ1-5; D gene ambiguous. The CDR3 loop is CASSLVALMGNQPQHF. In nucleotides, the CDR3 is TGTGCCAGCAGCTTAGTAGCCCTAATGGGCAATCAGCCCCAGCATTTT.